The 15 T cell receptor beta chains in this list originate from one sample, sequenced in a study of technical replicates of blood from several donors. Some clones are missing from TCRdb's copy, which holds only in-frame ones; the method was immunoSEQ multiplex PCR. The data contain about 100,000 clones, 90% to 96% of them seen just once; the ten biggest clones take up around 0.22%. Input material: T cells isolated from PBMCs. The receptors here all came from a human donor in good health.

V is TRBV30 and J is TRBJ1-2, with unresolved D. The V end lost 1 base, the J end lost 8 bases, and 11 bases lay between the germline ends. The CDR3 is 12 amino acids. Germline V gene data show CDR1 as GTSNPN and CDR2 as SVGIG (reference sequence). The DNA for the CDR3 is TGTGCCTGGAGTGCTTCCGGGTGGGGCTACACCTTC. Residues: CAWSASGWGYTF.

The J gene is TRBJ1-1, the V gene TRBV19; D perhaps matches TRBD1 (5 bases). Trimming stripped 6 bases from V and 5 bases from J, with 13 bases between. The germline V gene has CDR1 LNHDA and CDR2 SQIVND (reference sequence). CDR3 size: 13 residues. The CDR3 DNA is TGTGCCAGTAGCAGGGAACGGGGGACTGAAGCTTTCTTT. Amino acids: CASSRERGTEAFF.

The V gene is TRBV19, the J gene TRBJ2-5; 11 positions match TRBD2. Unmatched junction bases numbered 5, after V lost 7 bases and J lost 1 base. CDR1 LNHDA and CDR2 SQIVND come from the germline V gene (reference sequence). The CDR3 totals 15 residues. As DNA, the CDR3 is TGTGCCAGTAATCCTAGCGGGGGGCCCCAAGAGACCCAGTACTTC. Translating gives CASNPSGGPQETQYF.

The rearrangement links TRBV5-5 to TRBJ1-5, with a weak D call TRBD1 (5 bases). The CDR3 runs to 14 residues. With 4 bases removed from V and 1 base from J, the gap between germline ends came to 9 bases. Germline V CDR1 and CDR2: SGHKS, YYEKEE (reference sequence). In DNA, the CDR3 is TGTGCCAGCAGCCGGGACTTAAGCAATCAGCCCCAGCATTTT. Protein sequence: CASSRDLSNQPQHF.

The rearrangement joins TRBV5-1 to TRBJ1-2, with D maybe TRBD1 (5 bases). CDR3 length: 13 residues. V lost 4 bases to trimming and J lost 3 bases, with 10 bases between them. Germline-derived CDR1 and CDR2 are SGHRS and YFSETQ. CDR3 in DNA: TGCGCCAGCAGCGGCGACAGTGACTATGGCTACACCTTC. Its protein is CASSGDSDYGYTF.

The chain is built from TRBV29-1 and TRBJ1-1, with TRBD1 identical over 9 bases. The germline V gene encodes CDR1 SQVTM and CDR2 ANQGSEA. The trim removed 8 bases at V and 10 bases at J, leaving 14 bases unmatched. The CDR3 is 13 residues long. The CDR3 DNA sequence: TGCAGCATCGAACAGGGGGCCGGGAGCGGAGCTTTCTTT. Translating it yields CSIEQGAGSGAFF.

The chain combines TRBV7-2 with TRBJ2-7; maybe TRBD1 (5 bases). V was pared by 10 bases and J by 0 bases, with 10 bases between. Germline V gives CDR1 SGHTA, CDR2 FQGNSA. The CDR3 spans 12 residues. In DNA form, the CDR3 reads TGTGCCACCAGACAGAGCTCCTACGAGCAGTACTTC. This codes for CATRQSSYEQYF.

CDR3 loop: CASSLSAGWSNQPQHF. The CDR3 DNA is TGTGCCAGCAGTTTATCGGCAGGGTGGAGCAATCAGCCCCAGCATTTT. The rearrangement uses TRBV28 and TRBJ1-5, with TRBD1 as a possible D gene (5 bases). CDR3 size: 16 residues. V was trimmed by 1 base and J by 1 base, leaving 11 bases between them. In germline, CDR1 is MDHEN, CDR2 SYDVKM. Complete variable domain (other parts from reference TRBV28 and TRBJ1-5): DVKVTQSSRYLVKRTGEKVFLECVQDMDHENMFWYRQDPGLGLRLIYFSYDVKMKEKGDIPEGYSVSREKKERFSLILESASTNQTSMYLCASSLSAGWSNQPQHFGDGTRLSIL.

The chain recombines TRBV7-3 with TRBJ2-1; no firm D call. The germline V gene encodes CDR1 SGHTA and CDR2 FQGTGA. Trimming took off 3 bases at V and 9 bases at J, with 9 bases between the two ends. The CDR3 consists of 12 residues. Here the CDR3 reads CASSFDFREQFF. For the CDR3, the DNA is TGTGCCAGCAGCTTCGACTTCCGTGAGCAGTTCTTC.

The V gene is TRBV9, the J gene TRBJ2-6, with a tentative D call TRBD1 (6 bases). This CDR3 contains 21 residues. The V end was cut by 0 bases, the J end by 1 base, with 23 bases between. Germline lookup yields CDR1 SGDLS and CDR2 YYNGEE. Here the CDR3 DNA reads TGTGCCAGCAGCGTAGACTCTAGGGGGTCAGGGGATAATTCTGGGGCCAACGTCCTGACTTTC. Translating it yields CASSVDSRGSGDNSGANVLTF.

The chain recombines TRBV10-1 with TRBJ2-7, with TRBD1 matching 7 bases. Germline V lookup: CDR1 WNHNN, CDR2 SYGVQD (reference sequence). This CDR3 contains 17 residues. After removal of 5 bases from V and 2 bases from J, the junction contained 15 bases not matched to a gene. The CDR3 coding sequence is TGCGCCAGCAGTCCAGGTTTCAGAGGGGGCGCCCCCTACGAGCAGTACTTC. It translates to CASSPGFRGGAPYEQYF.

This sequence joins TRBV27 and TRBJ1-1; 8 bases agree with TRBD1. Unmatched junction bases numbered 9, after V lost 5 bases and J lost 1 base. Germline values: CDR1 MNHEY, CDR2 SMNVEV (reference sequence). CDR3 length: 16 amino acids. The CDR3 DNA is TGTGCCAGCAGTAAAACCGGGACAGGCTGGAACACTGAAGCTTTCTTT. Protein sequence: CASSKTGTGWNTEAFF.

This chain links TRBV6-1 with TRBJ2-7; D is possibly TRBD1 (5 bases). This CDR3 has 12 residues. In germline, CDR1 is MNHNS, CDR2 SASEGT. V shed 9 bases and J shed 2 bases, with 11 bases lying between them. CDR3 amino acids: CASRGEAYEQYF. CDR3 nucleotides: TGTGCCAGTAGGGGTGAAGCCTACGAGCAGTACTTC.

This clone was observed a few times. The genes are TRBV7-3 and TRBJ2-2; 12 bases match TRBD2. CDR1 is SGHTA, CDR2 FQGTGA, per germline. Unmatched junction bases numbered 2, after V lost 5 bases and J lost 4 bases. This CDR3 spans 15 amino acids. The CDR3 here is CASSPSGGGTGELFF. Here the CDR3 DNA reads TGTGCCAGCAGCCCTAGCGGGGGGGGCACCGGGGAGCTGTTTTTT.

The chain combines TRBV6-5 with TRBJ2-7; possible D gene TRBD2, 5 bases. V was pared by 0 bases and J by 3 bases, with 9 bases between. Germline values: CDR1 MNHEY, CDR2 SVGAGI. This CDR3 has 14 amino acids. The CDR3 DNA follows: TGTGCCAGCAGTTACTCAAAGGCGGGCTACGAGCAGTACTTC. Its protein is CASSYSKAGYEQYF.